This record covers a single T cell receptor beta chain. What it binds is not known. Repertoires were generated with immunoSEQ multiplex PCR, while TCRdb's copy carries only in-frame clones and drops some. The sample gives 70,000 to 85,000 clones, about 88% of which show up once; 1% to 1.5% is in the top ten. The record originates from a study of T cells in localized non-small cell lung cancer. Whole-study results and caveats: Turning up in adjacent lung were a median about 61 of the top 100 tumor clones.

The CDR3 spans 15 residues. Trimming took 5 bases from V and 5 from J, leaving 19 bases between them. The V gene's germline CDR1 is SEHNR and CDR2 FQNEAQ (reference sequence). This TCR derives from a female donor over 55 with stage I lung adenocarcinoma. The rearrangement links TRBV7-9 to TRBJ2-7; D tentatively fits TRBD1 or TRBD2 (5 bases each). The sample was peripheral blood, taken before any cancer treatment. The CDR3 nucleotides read TGTGCCAGCAGCACCATTCCGGGCAGGGACCACGAGCAGTACTTC. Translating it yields CASSTIPGRDHEQYF.